This T cell receptor (beta chain) originates from a study of cytotoxic CD8 clonotypes in ibrutinib-treated CLL (dated by TCRdb to the early 2020s). Study-wide context: The cohort had 11 relapsed/refractory and 15 treatment-naive patients; 17 were IGHV unmutated. Cryopreserved peripheral blood mononuclear cells were collected at three points: before therapy, at response, and at either sustained remission or disease progression. Longitudinal samples were obtainable from about 30% of the roughly 90 participants in the trial. Partial responses were observed in approximately 24 patients and complete responses in 2; after a median follow-up of 68 months, remission was maintained in approximately 14 patients and progression was observed in approximately twelve. The response samples were drawn at a median of 12 months into treatment, with a range of roughly 6 to 36 months. Every sample from remission and from progressive disease was obtained while the patients were still on ibrutinib. On average, each sample yielded around 250,000 productive templates and 85,000 to 95,000 productive rearrangements.

In light of the paper, this sample's time point label describes: roughly 2 years on ibrutinib. For TCR beta library preparation, 1.5 to 2.5 micrograms of genomic DNA was extracted from cryopreserved PBMCs. Longitudinal blood samples from CLL patients on ibrutinib monotherapy underwent high-throughput TCR beta sequencing. The patients were enrolled in a single-center, open-label phase 2 trial of ibrutinib monotherapy. Regarding this clone: This clone's antigen is unknown. Base quality data are lacking; no much larger clone is found one base away.

The goal of deep resolution MiSeq sequencing was a depth between 1 in 1 million and 1 in 200,000 T cells, and coverage averaged 10x per clonotype. The immunoSEQ hsTCRB Kit was used to generate TCR beta libraries. The original pipeline was this. Data were analyzed with ImmunoSEQ Data Assistant and ImmunoSEQ Analyzer, with V, D and J genes assigned per IMGT definitions. Clonality, with values ranging from 0 to 1, was calculated as one minus the normalized Shannon entropy of productive rearrangement frequencies. Public clonotype analysis was restricted to overrepresented clonotypes comprising at least 0.05% of each patient's repertoire. Thirteen age-matched healthy donor repertoires from immuneACCESS were used as controls for clonality. TCRdb took this table from immuneACCESS and kept in-frame rearrangements with V and J called. Such tables lack part of the clones; where checked against another copy, unresolved V genes explain under half of the gap, and the rest is unexplained. V, J and clone size are those of that table, while D and trimming were read from the DNA. This sample is represented by roughly 250,000 clones; around 70% of them were singletons. The top ten constitute 15% of the sample.

The study at large found these results: Baseline clonality was found to be higher than that of age-matched healthy donors and was strongly correlated with circulating CD8+ T-cell counts. Sampling times were not matched between patients in sustained remission and patients whose disease was progressing, and lymph node repertoires were not examined. Public clonotypes were rare and either shrank or stayed stable during treatment, and the rise in clonality at ibrutinib response reflected expansion of private clonotypes. Clonality rose at ibrutinib response, remained stable during sustained remission, and dropped back toward baseline at progression.

The sample in question was PBMCs, obtained after 24 months of ibrutinib treatment. The sequence came from a human donor with chronic lymphocytic leukemia.

The CDR3 here reads CASSLDCNQPQHF. The DNA reads TGTGCCAGCAGCTTAGATTGTAATCAGCCCCAGCATTTT. The chain employs TRBV11-1 and TRBJ1-5, with the D gene not clear enough to name. CDR1 and CDR2 (SGHAT, FQDESV) derive from the germline V gene (reference sequence). The CDR3 has 13 amino acids, counting the end cysteine and phenylalanine. The kept DNA is CDR3 alone, 39 bases in frame from the first base. V is cut by 1 base and J by 4 bases, and the space between the germline ends is 5 bases.